These 21 T cell receptor beta chains share one sample of origin, sequenced in a study of beta chain features in type 1 diabetes. Reverse transcription of all isolated RNA meant that expressed TCRB transcripts were sequenced. Libraries were prepared by immunoSEQ multiplex PCR; TCRdb keeps only in-frame clonotypes and omits some of them. The table has 160,000 or so clones, about 9.8% seen once. The sequenced sample consisted of central memory CD4+ T cells from blood. Source of these receptors: a young woman in good health.

The gene calls are TRBV7-2 and TRBJ1-2; D ambiguous. Trimming took off 1 base at V and 4 bases at J, with 7 bases between the two ends. The CDR3 is made up of 13 amino acids. The V gene's germline CDR1 is SGHTA and CDR2 FQGNSA. DNA for the CDR3: TGTGCCAGCAGCTTAGTAACAACCTATGGCTACACCTTC. Translated: CASSLVTTYGYTF.

The rearrangement joins TRBV5-1 to TRBJ2-1; weak D call: TRBD2 (5 bases). The CDR3 extends over 14 amino acids. The ends were cut back, 3 bases at V and 6 bases at J, with 13 bases in the middle. Per germline, CDR1 SGHRS and CDR2 YFSETQ. The chain's CDR3 is CASSSGLILNEQFF. DNA for the CDR3: TGCGCCAGCAGCTCCGGACTCATACTCAATGAGCAGTTCTTC.

The V and J genes are TRBV5-1 and TRBJ2-5; D gene unclear. Germline lookup yields CDR1 SGHRS and CDR2 YFSETQ. V was shortened by 3 bases and J by 0 bases, with 6 bases between the two germline ends. The CDR3 extends over 13 amino acids. CDR3 coding DNA: TGCGCCAGCAGCTACTTGTACCAAGAGACCCAGTACTTC. Its protein is CASSYLYQETQYF.

The CDR3 nucleotides are TGTGCCAGCTCATCCTCGGGGTTCTTCACCCATTCACCCCTCCACTTT. Translation gives CASSSSGFFTHSPLHF. The chain has TRBV18 and TRBJ1-6; D gene uncertain. Trimming pared 5 bases from V and 8 bases from J, leaving 19 bases between. This CDR3 is built from 16 residues. Germline CDR1 is KGHSH and CDR2 is LQKENI.

The chain employs TRBV7-9 and TRBJ1-5; 8 bases line up with TRBD1. J lost 4 bases, V lost 5 bases, and 4 bases had no gene match. The CDR3 consists of 14 residues. The V gene's germline CDR1 is SEHNR and CDR2 FQNEAQ (reference sequence). Here the CDR3 reads CASSPGTGNQPQHF. The CDR3 DNA sequence: TGTGCCAGCAGCCCTGGGACAGGTAATCAGCCCCAGCATTTT.

There are a few counts of this clone. This chain connects TRBV18 to TRBJ2-1; TRBD2 might be the D (9 bases). V was clipped by 3 bases and J by 5 bases, with 26 bases between them. CDR3 length: 19 amino acids. The germline V gene has CDR1 KGHSH and CDR2 LQKENI. The CDR3 coding sequence is TGTGCCAGCTCACCCAGGACAGGGAGTAGCGGGAGCACCCACAATGAGCAGTTCTTC. The encoded protein is CASSPRTGSSGSTHNEQFF.

The chain uses TRBV2 and TRBJ2-5, with D perhaps TRBD1 (7 bases). This CDR3 region has 15 residues. Trimming left V 5 bases short and J 2 bases short, with 15 bases between. Germline CDR1 is SNHLY and CDR2 is FYNNEI. CDR3 sequence: CASSTDRREQETQYF. CDR3 nucleotide sequence: TGTGCCAGCAGTACGGACAGGAGGGAGCAAGAGACCCAGTACTTC.

This clone was detected ten times or more. The J gene is TRBJ1-2, the V gene TRBV29-1, with 9 nucleotides matching TRBD1. The CDR3 sequence is 11 residues long. Germline-derived CDR1 and CDR2 are SQVTM and ANQGSEA. Trimming took 5 bases from V and 8 from J; bases not matched to a gene: 3. CDR3 amino acids: CSVRQGDGYTF. The CDR3 nucleotides read TGCAGCGTTCGACAGGGGGACGGCTACACCTTC.

The chain has TRBV5-1 and TRBJ1-2; D not certain. Germline CDR1 SGHRS, CDR2 YFSETQ. CDR3 length: 12 residues. V lost 3 bases and J lost 6, with 9 bases in between. The DNA for the CDR3 is TGCGCCAGCAGCTCAATCGGGGATGGCTACACCTTC. The encoded protein is CASSSIGDGYTF.

This clone appeared many times. The J gene is TRBJ2-2, the V gene TRBV7-9; TRBD2 is a possible D gene (5 bases). V lost 0 bases and J lost 5, with 7 bases in between. CDR1 is SEHNR, CDR2 FQNEAQ, per germline (reference sequence). The CDR3 runs to 14 residues. For the CDR3, the DNA is TGTGCCAGCAGCTTAGCGGAGGCAACCGGGGAGCTGTTTTTT. This sequence encodes CASSLAEATGELFF.

The chain is built from TRBV7-9 and TRBJ1-2; the D is unclear. CDR1 is SEHNR and CDR2 is FQNEAQ in the germline V gene (reference sequence). The CDR3 extends over 14 amino acids. Trimming shortened V by 1 base and J by 0 bases, and 6 bases separated the two germline ends. The CDR3 nucleotides are TGTGCCAGCAGCTTAGATACAGCTAACTATGGCTACACCTTC. This codes for CASSLDTANYGYTF. Full variable domain (missing parts from reference TRBV7-9 and TRBJ1-2): DTGVSQNPRHKITKRGQNVTFRCDPISEHNRLYWYRQTLGQGPEFLTYFQNEAQLEKSRLLSDRFSAERPKGSFSTLEIQRTEQGDSAMYLCASSLDTANYGYTFGSGTRLTVV.

This clone has a handful of counts. The J gene is TRBJ2-5, the V gene TRBV7-2, with D perhaps TRBD2 (7 bases). The CDR3 loop spans 15 amino acids. The V end lost 5 bases, the J end lost 2 bases, and 15 bases lay between the germline ends. The germline gives CDR1 SGHTA, CDR2 FQGNSA. The CDR3 reads CASSRGGAGQETQYF. The CDR3 DNA sequence: TGTGCCAGCAGCCGAGGGGGAGCGGGGCAAGAGACCCAGTACTTC.

V and J are TRBV2 and TRBJ2-4; D call uncertain. Germline lookup yields CDR1 SNHLY and CDR2 FYNNEI. CDR3 length: 15 amino acids. Trimming cost V 4 bases and J 6 bases, with 16 bases left between them. The CDR3 bases are TGTGCCAGCAGTGGGTCGAGAGATTCAAGAAACATTCAGTACTTC. This sequence encodes CASSGSRDSRNIQYF.

The genes are TRBV30 and TRBJ1-5, with D unresolved. Germline CDR1 reads GTSNPN; CDR2 reads SVGIG (reference sequence). Trimming shortened V by 3 bases and J by 6 bases, and 24 bases separated the two germline ends. The length of the CDR3 is 17 residues. The CDR3 is CAWSNFGVFDRGQPQHF. DNA for the CDR3: TGTGCCTGGAGCAATTTTGGTGTGTTTGACCGGGGTCAGCCCCAGCATTTT.

The chain is built from TRBV9 and TRBJ2-7; 9 nucleotides line up with TRBD2. Germline V gene lookup returns CDR1 SGDLS and CDR2 YYNGEE. The CDR3 is 19 residues long. V shed 5 bases, J shed 6 bases, and the junction held 24 bases outside the gene matches. The CDR3 DNA follows: TGTGCCAGCAGTCGTACTACTAGCGGGTTCTCCCCCCAGGAGCCCGAGCAGTACTTC. Its protein product is CASSRTTSGFSPQEPEQYF.

This clone came up many times. The J gene is TRBJ2-7, the V gene TRBV7-6; D may be TRBD1 (6 bases). V was shortened by 2 bases and J by 6 bases, with 8 bases between the two germline ends. Per the germline V gene, CDR1 is SGHVS and CDR2 is FNYEAQ. The length of the CDR3 is 12 residues. CDR3 in DNA: TGTGCCAGCAGCTTAAGCAGGGGCGAGCAGTACTTC. Residues: CASSLSRGEQYF. Using reference TRBV7-6 and TRBJ2-7 for the parts outside the CDR3, the full variable domain is GAGVSQSPRYKVTKRGQDVALRCDPISGHVSLYWYRQALGQGPEFLTYFNYEAQQDKSGLPNDRFSAERPEGSISTLTIQRTEQRDSAMYRCASSLSRGEQYFGPGTRLTVT.

This clone was observed a handful of times. This chain uses TRBV7-9 with TRBJ1-2; D gene unclear. Trimming removed 5 bases at V and 5 bases at J, with 15 bases between. Germline V gene sequence: CDR1 SEHNR, CDR2 FQNEAQ (reference sequence). The CDR3 contains 14 residues. The CDR3 is CASSTGPEGYGYTF. DNA of the CDR3: TGTGCCAGCAGCACCGGCCCGGAGGGTTATGGCTACACCTTC.

This chain links TRBV6-5 with TRBJ2-7; 7 positions agree with TRBD2. Looked up from germline, CDR1 is MNHEY and CDR2 is SVGAGI. This CDR3 contains 15 residues. V lost 4 bases to trimming and J lost 7 bases; unmatched junction nucleotides: 13. CDR3 in DNA: TGTGCCAGCAGTTCCGGCCCGGGGGGTCAAGCGGAGCAGTACTTC. Protein: CASSSGPGGQAEQYF.

This clone showed up just a few times. This rearrangement joins TRBV5-1 to TRBJ2-2; 8 bases agree with TRBD1. The germline V gene has CDR1 SGHRS and CDR2 YFSETQ. The V gene end was trimmed by 6 bases and the J gene end by 4 bases; junction bases not matched to a gene: 5. This CDR3 region has 14 residues. CDR3 region: CASKDRVGTGELFF. CDR3 nucleotides: TGCGCCAGCAAGGACAGGGTCGGCACCGGGGAGCTGTTTTTT.

This clone appeared a few times. CDR3 coding DNA: TGTGCCAGCAGGTGGGCCAACTATGGCTACACCTTC. This encodes CASRWANYGYTF. The chain uses TRBV4-2 and TRBJ1-2; D gene ambiguous. The ends were cut back, 6 bases at V and 2 bases at J, with 7 bases in the middle. Germline V lookup: CDR1 LGHNA, CDR2 YNFKEQ. The CDR3 has 12 amino acids.

This clone has only a few counts. The rearrangement links TRBV6-6 to TRBJ2-2; 10 bases line up with TRBD1. The trim removed 4 bases at V and 4 bases at J, leaving 6 bases unmatched. The V gene's germline CDR1 is MNHNY and CDR2 SVGAGI (reference sequence). The CDR3 consists of 16 residues. CDR3 in amino acids: CASSSRGQGSTGELFF. For the CDR3, the DNA is TGTGCCAGCAGTTCTAGGGGACAGGGGAGCACCGGGGAGCTGTTTTTT.